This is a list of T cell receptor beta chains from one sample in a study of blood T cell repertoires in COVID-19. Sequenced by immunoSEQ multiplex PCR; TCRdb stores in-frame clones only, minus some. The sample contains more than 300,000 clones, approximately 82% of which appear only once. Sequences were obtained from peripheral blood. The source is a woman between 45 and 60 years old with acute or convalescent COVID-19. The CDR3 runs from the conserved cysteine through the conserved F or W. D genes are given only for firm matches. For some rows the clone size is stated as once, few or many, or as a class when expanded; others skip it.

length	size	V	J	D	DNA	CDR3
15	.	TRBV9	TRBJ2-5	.	TGTGCCAGCAGTAAAACAGGGACCTACCAAGAGACCCAGTACTTC	CASSKTGTYQETQYF
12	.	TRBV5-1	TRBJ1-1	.	TGCGCCAGCACCACAGGGAACACTGAAGCTTTCTTT	CASTTGNTEAFF
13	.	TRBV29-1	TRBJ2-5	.	TGCAGCGTTGGGGGTTGGGGAGAAGAGACCCAGTACTTC	CSVGGWGEETQYF
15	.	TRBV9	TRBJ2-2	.	TGTGCCAGCACCGTTGCGGCTGAGAACACCGGGGAGCTGTTTTTT	CASTVAAENTGELFF
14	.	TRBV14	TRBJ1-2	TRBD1	TGTGCCAGCAGCACGACAGGGGGCATCTATGGCTACACCTTC	CASSTTGGIYGYTF
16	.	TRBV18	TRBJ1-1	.	TGTGCCAGCTCACCCGGAAGATCCGGGGTCGACACTGAAGCTTTCTTT	CASSPGRSGVDTEAFF
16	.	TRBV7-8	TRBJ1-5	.	TGTGCCAGCAGCTTAATAGGAGGAGGCGGCAATCAGCCCCAGCATTTT	CASSLIGGGGNQPQHF
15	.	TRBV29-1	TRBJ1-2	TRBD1	TGCAGCGTTGAAGACAGACAGGGCGACGACTATGGCTACACCTTC	CSVEDRQGDDYGYTF
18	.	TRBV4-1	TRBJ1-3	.	TGCGCCAGCAGCCAAGTGAAGGTGTTGGGGCGCTCTGGAAACACCATATATTTT	CASSQVKVLGRSGNTIYF
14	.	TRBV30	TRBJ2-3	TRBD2	TGTGCCTGGAGTGTATGGTCGGGAGGAGATACGCAGTATTTT	CAWSVWSGGDTQYF
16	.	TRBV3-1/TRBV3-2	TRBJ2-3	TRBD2	TGTGCCAGCAGCTTATTAGCGGGAGTCGTTGGAGATACGCAGTATTTT	CASSLLAGVVGDTQYF
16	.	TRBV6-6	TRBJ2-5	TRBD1	TGTGCCAGCAGTTATATGGGACAGGGTTTTGGAGAGACCCAGTACTTC	CASSYMGQGFGETQYF
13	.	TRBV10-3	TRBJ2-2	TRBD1	TGTGCCATCGGGACAGGGAACACCGGGGAGCTGTTTTTT	CAIGTGNTGELFF
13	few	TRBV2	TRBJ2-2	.	TGTGCCAGCAGTGGCTTGCCAACTATGGGTCTGTTTTTT	CASSGLPTMGLFF
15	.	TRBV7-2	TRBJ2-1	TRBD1	TGTGCCAGCAGCCAGGCCGGGACAGCTTACAATGAGCAGTTCTTC	CASSQAGTAYNEQFF
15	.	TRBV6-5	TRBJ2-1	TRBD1	TGTGCCGCTGGGCCCGGGACAGGGATTTACAATGAGCAGTTCTTC	CAAGPGTGIYNEQFF
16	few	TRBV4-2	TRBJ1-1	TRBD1	TGTGCCAGCAGCCAAGATAGTGCACAGGGGGCCGCTGAAGCTTTCTTT	CASSQDSAQGAAEAFF
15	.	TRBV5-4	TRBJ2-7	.	TGTGCCAGCAGCTTGGGCTGGGACTCGGCCTACGAGCAGTACTTC	CASSLGWDSAYEQYF
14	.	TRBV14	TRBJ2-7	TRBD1	TGTGCCAGCAGCCCCCCAAGGGGGCCCTACGAGCAGTACTTC	CASSPPRGPYEQYF
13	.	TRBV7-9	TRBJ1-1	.	TGTGCCAGCAGCCGCCAGGGTAACACTGAAGCTTTCTTT	CASSRQGNTEAFF
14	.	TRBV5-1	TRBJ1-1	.	TGCGCCAGCAGCTTGGCCGGGTACGGCACTGAAGCTTTCTTT	CASSLAGYGTEAFF
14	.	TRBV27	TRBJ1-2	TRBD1	TGTGCCAGCAGTTTAAGGGGACAGCCCTATGGCTACACCTTC	CASSLRGQPYGYTF
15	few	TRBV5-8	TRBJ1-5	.	TGTGCCAGCAGCATGGGGACACTTAGCAATCAGCCCCAGCATTTT	CASSMGTLSNQPQHF
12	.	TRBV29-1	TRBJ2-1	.	TGCAGCGTTATCGGGTACTACAATGAGCAGTTCTTC	CSVIGYYNEQFF
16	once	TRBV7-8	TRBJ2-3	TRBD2	TGTGCCAGCAGCCAGGCCGGGACTAGCTTTTCAGATACGCAGTATTTT	CASSQAGTSFSDTQYF
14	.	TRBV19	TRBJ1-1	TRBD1	TGTGCCAGCACATCAGGGGGCCGGGACACTGAAGCTTTCTTT	CASTSGGRDTEAFF
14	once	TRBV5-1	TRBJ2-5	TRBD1	TGCGCCAGCAGCTTGGGCAGGGGGCGGGAGACCCAGTACTTC	CASSLGRGRETQYF
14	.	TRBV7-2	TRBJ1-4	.	TGTGCCAGCAGCAATCCAACGGAGAGCGAAAAACTGTTTTTT	CASSNPTESEKLFF
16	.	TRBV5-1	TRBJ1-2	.	TGCGCCAGCAGCCTGGGGGGACAACGCTCAACCTATGGCTACACCTTC	CASSLGGQRSTYGYTF
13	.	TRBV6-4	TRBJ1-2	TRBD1	TGTGCCAGGACGTTGGACAGGGATTCTGGCTACACCTTC	CARTLDRDSGYTF
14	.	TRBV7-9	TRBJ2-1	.	TGTGCCAGCAGCTCGGACTACTCCTACAATGAGCAGTTCTTC	CASSSDYSYNEQFF
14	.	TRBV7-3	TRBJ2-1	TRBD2	TGTGCCAGCAGCCCCGGGACTAGTTTTCGCGAGCAGTTCTTC	CASSPGTSFREQFF
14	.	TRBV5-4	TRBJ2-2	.	TGTGCTACGGCCCAGGGCACCGGCACCGGGGAGCTGTTTTTT	CATAQGTGTGELFF
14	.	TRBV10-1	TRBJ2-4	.	TGCGCCAGCAGTGAGTCGCAGGGGACGGACATTCAGTACTTC	CASSESQGTDIQYF
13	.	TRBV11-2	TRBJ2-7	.	TGTGCCAGCAGCTTTGGGCAGTCCTACGAGCAGTACTTC	CASSFGQSYEQYF
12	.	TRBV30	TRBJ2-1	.	TGTGCCAGAAGAGGAGGCGGGGATGAGCAGTTCTTC	CARRGGGDEQFF
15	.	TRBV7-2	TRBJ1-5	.	TGTGCCAGCAGTCAAAAGGCAGGGGCGGCTCAGCCCCAGCATTTT	CASSQKAGAAQPQHF
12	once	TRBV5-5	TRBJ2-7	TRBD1	TGTGCCAGCAGACGGGACAGGGGCGAGCAGTACTTC	CASRRDRGEQYF
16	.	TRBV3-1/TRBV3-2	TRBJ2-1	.	TGTGCCAGCAGCCAAGTCAGGCGACATGCCTACAATGAGCAGTTCTTC	CASSQVRRHAYNEQFF
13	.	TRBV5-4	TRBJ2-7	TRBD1	TGTGCCAGCAGCTTGGAACAGGGGTACGAGCAGTACTTC	CASSLEQGYEQYF
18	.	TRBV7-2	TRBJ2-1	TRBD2	TGTGCCAGCAGCGCGCTAAGGACTAGCGGTCTTGCCTACAATGAGCAGTTCTTC	CASSALRTSGLAYNEQFF
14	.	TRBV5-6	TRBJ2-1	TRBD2	TGTGCCAGCAGAGAGACTAGCGGGGGCGGGGAGCAGTTCTTC	CASRETSGGGEQFF
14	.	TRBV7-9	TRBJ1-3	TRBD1	TGTGCCAGCAGCCTACAGGGGCGCGGAAACACCATATATTTT	CASSLQGRGNTIYF
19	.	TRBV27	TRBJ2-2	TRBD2	TGTGCCAGCAGTCGCCTTGAACCCGGGACTAGCGGGAAAACCGGGGAGCTGTTTTTT	CASSRLEPGTSGKTGELFF
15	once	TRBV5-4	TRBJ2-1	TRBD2	TGTGCCAGCAGCTTGGCTCAACTAGCGGGCAATGAGCAGTTCTTC	CASSLAQLAGNEQFF